These 15 T cell receptor beta chains share one sample of origin, sequenced in a study of blood T cell repertoires in COVID-19. Sequencing used immunoSEQ multiplex PCR; TCRdb keeps in-frame clones, though not all of them. The data show about 42,000 clones, with more than 75% seen just once and approximately 7.7% held by the top ten. Material for sequencing was peripheral blood. These receptors originate from an older man with active or convalescent COVID-19.

V and J are TRBV12-3 or TRBV12-4 and TRBJ2-5; D not resolved. The CDR3 extends over 13 amino acids. Trimming removed 3 bases at V and 1 base at J, with 6 bases between. CDR3 sequence (DNA): TGTGCCAGCAGTTTTTCACTCCAAGAGACCCAGTACTTC. Translating it yields CASSFSLQETQYF.

This clone has just one count. This chain uses TRBV4-1 with TRBJ1-1; D uncertain. The CDR3 covers 16 residues. Germline V gives CDR1 MGHRA, CDR2 YSYEKL. Trimming took off 0 bases at V and 0 bases at J, with 11 bases between the two ends. The CDR3 reads CASSQDGGGLNTEAFF. For the CDR3, the DNA is TGCGCCAGCAGCCAAGATGGTGGAGGGCTGAACACTGAAGCTTTCTTT.

This clone was detected once. The J gene is TRBJ2-3, the V gene TRBV9, with TRBD2 matching over 10 bases. V shed 3 bases and J 6 bases; nucleotides not matched to a gene: 7. CDR3 length equals 15 residues. The germline gives CDR1 SGDLS, CDR2 YYNGEE. The CDR3 bases are TGTGCCAGCAGCGAGCGGGGGGGCTTCGTCGATACGCAGTATTTT. It specifies CASSERGGFVDTQYF.

The gene calls are TRBV6-5 and TRBJ1-2; 8 bases are a match to TRBD1. From germline, CDR1 is MNHEY and CDR2 SVGAGI. Unmatched junction bases numbered 7, after V lost 8 bases and J lost 8 bases. The CDR3 consists of 12 residues. CDR3 in DNA: TGTGCCAGCTTAACGACAGGGGTAGGCTACACCTTC. Its translation: CASLTTGVGYTF.

This clone was detected only once. The chain recombines TRBV9 with TRBJ1-4; possible D gene TRBD1, 5 bases. This CDR3 has 15 residues. Germline-derived CDR1 and CDR2 are SGDLS and YYNGEE. Trimming pared 0 bases from V and 5 bases from J, leaving 11 bases between. Written as DNA, the CDR3 is TGTGCCAGCAGCGTAGCTTCTCGGACAAATGAAAAACTGTTTTTT. The encoded protein is CASSVASRTNEKLFF.

This clone has only a few counts. Other nucleotide sequences from this sample produce the same CDR3. The chain joins TRBV28 to TRBJ1-2, with TRBD1 matching 8 bases. This CDR3 comprises 15 residues. Germline loops: CDR1 MDHEN, CDR2 SYDVKM. After removal of 5 bases from V and 1 base from J, the junction contained 6 bases not matched to a gene. CDR3 nucleotides: TGTGCCAGCAGTCCCGGACAGGGTGGTAACTATGGCTACACCTTC. It yields the protein CASSPGQGGNYGYTF.

V usage is TRBV3-1 (or the pseudogene TRBV3-2) and J usage is TRBJ1-6, with 9 bases aligning to TRBD1. Germline CDR1 LGHDT, CDR2 YNNKEL (reference sequence). Trimming cost V 4 bases and J 10 bases; bases outside gene matches: 11. This CDR3 is 16 amino acids long. CDR3 sequence (DNA): TGTGCCAGCAGCCGGCTGGGACAGGGTCCCAAGTCACCCCTCCACTTT. Amino acid sequence: CASSRLGQGPKSPLHF.

The chain uses TRBV24-1 and TRBJ2-3; maybe TRBD1 (6 bases). V was trimmed by 3 bases and J by 2 bases, leaving 17 bases between them. The length of the CDR3 is 17 residues. Germline V CDR1 and CDR2: KGHDR, SFDVKD. The CDR3 loop reads CATSDPNRESYTDTQYF. The CDR3, as DNA: TGTGCCACCAGTGATCCGAACAGGGAAAGTTACACAGATACGCAGTATTTT.

The rearrangement joins TRBV27 to TRBJ1-3, with 7 bases that match TRBD1. The length of the CDR3 is 16 residues. V was pared by 8 bases and J by 1 base, with 11 bases of the junction left unmatched. The germline CDR1 and CDR2 sequences are MNHEY and SMNVEV (reference sequence). Here the CDR3 reads CASHPRQGISGNTIYF. For the CDR3, the DNA is TGTGCCAGCCATCCTCGACAGGGAATTTCTGGAAACACCATATATTTT.

V and J are TRBV2 and TRBJ1-3; TRBD1 matches 7 bases. V lost 5 bases, J lost 0 bases, and 7 bases stayed unmatched. CDR1 SNHLY and CDR2 FYNNEI come from the germline V gene. The CDR3 sequence is 16 residues long. The CDR3 is CASSPGTVSSGNTIYF. DNA of the CDR3: TGTGCCAGCAGTCCCGGGACAGTAAGCTCTGGAAACACCATATATTTT.

The V and J genes are TRBV5-6 and TRBJ1-6; D is possibly TRBD1 (5 bases). Trimming pared 1 base from V and 2 bases from J, leaving 10 bases between. Per the germline V gene, CDR1 is SGHDT and CDR2 is YYEEEE. The CDR3 consists of 16 residues. The CDR3 DNA sequence: TGTGCCAGCAGCTTGCAGGGTTGGGCCTATAATTCACCCCTCCACTTT. Residues: CASSLQGWAYNSPLHF.

This clone was detected a few times. The chain links TRBV6-1 to TRBJ2-7; 7 bases line up with TRBD2. There are 14 residues in the CDR3. V shed 3 bases, J shed 3 bases, and the junction held 5 bases outside the gene matches. CDR1 and CDR2 (germline): MNHNS, SASEGT. The DNA of the CDR3 is TGTGCCAGCAGTGAGGGGCGGGGGAGCTACGAGCAGTACTTC. Translation: CASSEGRGSYEQYF.

The rearrangement links TRBV6-1 to TRBJ2-4, with D possibly TRBD2 on 5 matching bases. Germline CDR1 and CDR2: MNHNS and SASEGT. Trimming took 1 base from V and 3 from J, leaving 13 bases between them. This CDR3 has 16 amino acids. The CDR3 protein is CASSEGLARGKNIQYF. CDR3 in DNA: TGTGCCAGCAGTGAAGGGCTAGCCAGAGGCAAAAACATTCAGTACTTC.

The V call is TRBV29-1, the J call TRBJ1-2; a weak D match, TRBD1 (6 bases). This CDR3 is built from 14 residues. The V gene lost 4 bases and the J gene lost 8 bases, with 20 bases spanning the gap. CDR1 and CDR2 (germline): SQVTM, ANQGSEA. CDR3 amino acids: CSVVEQGRDGGYTF. The CDR3, as DNA: TGCAGCGTTGTGGAACAGGGCAGGGATGGAGGCTACACCTTC.

This clone was seen a handful of times. This chain links TRBV30 with TRBJ1-5; tentative D call: TRBD1 (5 bases). The CDR3 is made up of 13 amino acids. V dropped 6 bases and J dropped 0 bases, with 9 bases sitting between them. The germline CDR1 and CDR2 sequences are GTSNPN and SVGIG (reference sequence). This CDR3 reads CACTGDSNQPQHF. The CDR3 nucleotides are TGTGCCTGCACAGGAGATAGCAATCAGCCCCAGCATTTT.